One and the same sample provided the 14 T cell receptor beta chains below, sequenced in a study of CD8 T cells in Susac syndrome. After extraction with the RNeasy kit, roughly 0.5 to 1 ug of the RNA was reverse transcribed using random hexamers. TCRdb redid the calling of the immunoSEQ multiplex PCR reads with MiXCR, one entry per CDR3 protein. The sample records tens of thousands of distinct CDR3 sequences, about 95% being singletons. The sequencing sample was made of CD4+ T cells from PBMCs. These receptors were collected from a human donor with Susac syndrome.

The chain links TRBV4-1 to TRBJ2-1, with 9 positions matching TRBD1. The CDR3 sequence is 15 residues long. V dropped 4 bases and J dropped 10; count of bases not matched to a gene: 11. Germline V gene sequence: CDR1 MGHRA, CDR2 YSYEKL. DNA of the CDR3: TGCGCCAGCAGCCCAACGACAGGGGGGCGGCGAGAGCAGTTCTTC. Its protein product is CASSPTTGGRREQFF.

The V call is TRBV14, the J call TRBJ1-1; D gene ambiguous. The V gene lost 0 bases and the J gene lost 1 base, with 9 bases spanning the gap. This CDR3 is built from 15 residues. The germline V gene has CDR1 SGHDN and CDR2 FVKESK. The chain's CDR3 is CASSQERATNTEAFF. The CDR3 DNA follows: TGTGCCAGCAGCCAAGAGCGGGCAACGAACACTGAAGCTTTCTTT. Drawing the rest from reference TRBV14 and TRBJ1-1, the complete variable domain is EAGVTQFPSHSVIEKGQTVTLRCDPISGHDNLYWYRRVMGKEIKFLLHFVKESKQDESGMPNNRFLAERTGGTYSTLKVQPAELEDSGVYFCASSQERATNTEAFFGQGTRLTVV.

The CDR3 DNA sequence: TGCGCCAGCAGCTTAACAGGGGACAGACTGTTTTTT. Its protein product is CASSLTGDRLFF. The chain couples TRBV5-1 to TRBJ1-4; 7 nucleotides agree with TRBD1. Trimming removed 2 bases from V and 13 bases from J; junction bases left unmatched: 5. The CDR3 loop spans 12 amino acids. Germline loops: CDR1 SGHRS, CDR2 YFSETQ.

The CDR3 protein is CASSLSGTGADEQFF. The CDR3 DNA reads TGCGCCAGCAGCTTAAGTGGGACAGGGGCCGACGAGCAGTTCTTC. The chain links TRBV5-1 to TRBJ2-1, with 10 bases fitting TRBD1. CDR3 length: 15 amino acids. The ends lost 2 bases at V and 10 bases at J; junction bases unmatched: 9. Looked up from germline, CDR1 is SGHRS and CDR2 is YFSETQ.

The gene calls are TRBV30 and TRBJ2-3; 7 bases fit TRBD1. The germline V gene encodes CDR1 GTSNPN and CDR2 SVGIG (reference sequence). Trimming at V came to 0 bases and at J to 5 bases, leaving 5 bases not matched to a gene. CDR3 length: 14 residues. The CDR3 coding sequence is TGTGCCTGGAGTGTCGACAGGGTAATAGATACGCAGTATTTT. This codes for CAWSVDRVIDTQYF.

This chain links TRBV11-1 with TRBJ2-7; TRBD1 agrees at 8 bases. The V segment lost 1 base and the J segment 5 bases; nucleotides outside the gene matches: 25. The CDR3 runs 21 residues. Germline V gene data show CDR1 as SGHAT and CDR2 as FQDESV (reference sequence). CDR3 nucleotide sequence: TGTGCCAGCAGCTTAGGGGTCAGGGCAGGTCTCGACACAGGGGGTTACGACGAGCAGTACTTC. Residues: CASSLGVRAGLDTGGYDEQYF.

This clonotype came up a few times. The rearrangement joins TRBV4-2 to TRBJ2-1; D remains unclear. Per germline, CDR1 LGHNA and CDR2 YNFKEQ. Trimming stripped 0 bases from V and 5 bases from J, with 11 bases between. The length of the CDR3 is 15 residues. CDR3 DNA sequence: TGTGCCAGCAGCCAAGATTGGGTGGGCGACAATGAGCAGTTCTTC. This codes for CASSQDWVGDNEQFF.

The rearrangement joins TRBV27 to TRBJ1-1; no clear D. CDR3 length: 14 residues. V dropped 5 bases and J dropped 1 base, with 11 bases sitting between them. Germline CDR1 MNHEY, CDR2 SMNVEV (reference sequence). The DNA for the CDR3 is TGTGCCAGCAGTGTCTGGGGTAGGAACACTGAAGCTTTCTTT. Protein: CASSVWGRNTEAFF.

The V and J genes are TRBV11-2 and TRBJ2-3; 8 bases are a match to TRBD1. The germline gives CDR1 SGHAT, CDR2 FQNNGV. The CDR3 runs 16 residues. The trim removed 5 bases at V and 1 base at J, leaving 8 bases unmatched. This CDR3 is CASSLRTGSGTDTQYF. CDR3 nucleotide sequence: TGTGCCAGCAGCCTGCGGACAGGGAGTGGCACAGATACGCAGTATTTT.

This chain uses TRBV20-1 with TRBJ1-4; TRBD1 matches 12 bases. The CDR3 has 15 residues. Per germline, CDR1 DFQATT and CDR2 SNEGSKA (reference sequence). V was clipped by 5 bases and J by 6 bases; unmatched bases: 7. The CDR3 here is CSASGQGASDEKLFF. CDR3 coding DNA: TGCAGTGCTTCGGGACAGGGGGCCTCGGATGAAAAACTGTTTTTT.

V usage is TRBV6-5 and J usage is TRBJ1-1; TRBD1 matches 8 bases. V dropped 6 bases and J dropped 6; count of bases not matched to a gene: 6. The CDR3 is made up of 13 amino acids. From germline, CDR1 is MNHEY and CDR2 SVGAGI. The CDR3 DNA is TGTGCCAGCAGCCGAAACAGGGGGGCTGAAGCTTTCTTT. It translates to CASSRNRGAEAFF.

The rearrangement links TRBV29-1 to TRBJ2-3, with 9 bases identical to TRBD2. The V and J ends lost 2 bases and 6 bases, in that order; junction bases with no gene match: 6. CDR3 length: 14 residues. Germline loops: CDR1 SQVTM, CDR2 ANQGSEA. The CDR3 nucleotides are TGCAGCGTTGAAAGTAGCGGGGGTGGGGATACGCAGTATTTT. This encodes CSVESSGGGDTQYF.

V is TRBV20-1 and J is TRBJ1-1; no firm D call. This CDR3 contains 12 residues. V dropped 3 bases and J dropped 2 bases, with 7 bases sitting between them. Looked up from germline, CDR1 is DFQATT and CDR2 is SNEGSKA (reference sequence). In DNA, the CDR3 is TGCAGTGCTAGTCGGGGTAACACTGAAGCTTTCTTT. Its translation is CSASRGNTEAFF.

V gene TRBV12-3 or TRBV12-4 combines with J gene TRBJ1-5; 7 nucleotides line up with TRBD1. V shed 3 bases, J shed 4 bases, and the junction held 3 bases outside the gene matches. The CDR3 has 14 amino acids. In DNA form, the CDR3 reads TGTGCCAGCAGTTTTAGGACAGGAAATCAGCCCCAGCATTTT. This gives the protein CASSFRTGNQPQHF.